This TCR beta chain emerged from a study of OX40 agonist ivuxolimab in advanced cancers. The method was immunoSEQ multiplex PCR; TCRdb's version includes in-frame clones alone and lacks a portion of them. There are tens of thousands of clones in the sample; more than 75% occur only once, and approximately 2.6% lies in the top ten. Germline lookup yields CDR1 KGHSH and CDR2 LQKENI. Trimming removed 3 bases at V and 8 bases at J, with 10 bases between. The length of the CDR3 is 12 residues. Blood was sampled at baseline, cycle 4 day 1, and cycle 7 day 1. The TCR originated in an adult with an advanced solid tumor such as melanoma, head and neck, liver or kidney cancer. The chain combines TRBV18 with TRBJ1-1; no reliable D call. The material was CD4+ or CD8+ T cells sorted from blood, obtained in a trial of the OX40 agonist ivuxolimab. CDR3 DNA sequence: TGTGCCAGCTCACCCCGGCAGACCGAAGCTTTCTTT. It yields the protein CASSPRQTEAFF.